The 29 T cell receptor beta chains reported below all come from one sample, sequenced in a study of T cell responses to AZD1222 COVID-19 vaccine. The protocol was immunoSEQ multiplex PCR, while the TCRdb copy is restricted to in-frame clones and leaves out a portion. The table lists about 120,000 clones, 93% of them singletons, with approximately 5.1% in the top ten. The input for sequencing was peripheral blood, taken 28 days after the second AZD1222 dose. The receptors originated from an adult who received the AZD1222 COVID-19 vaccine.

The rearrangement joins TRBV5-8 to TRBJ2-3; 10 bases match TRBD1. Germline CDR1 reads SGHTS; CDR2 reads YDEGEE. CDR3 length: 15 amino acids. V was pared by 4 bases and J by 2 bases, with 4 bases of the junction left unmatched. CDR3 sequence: CASSLGTGATDTQYF. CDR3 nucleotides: TGTGCCAGCAGCCTCGGGACAGGGGCCACAGATACGCAGTATTTT.

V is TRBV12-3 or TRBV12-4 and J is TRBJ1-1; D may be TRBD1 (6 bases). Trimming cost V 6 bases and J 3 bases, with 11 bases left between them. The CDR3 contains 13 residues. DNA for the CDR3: TGTGCCAGCAGCTCTACAGGGTACACTGAAGCTTTCTTT. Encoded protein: CASSSTGYTEAFF.

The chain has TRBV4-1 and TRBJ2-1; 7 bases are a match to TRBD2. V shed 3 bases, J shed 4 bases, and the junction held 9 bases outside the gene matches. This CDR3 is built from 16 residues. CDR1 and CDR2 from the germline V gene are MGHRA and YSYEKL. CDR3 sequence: CASSHLRGTMYNEQFF. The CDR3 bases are TGCGCCAGCAGCCATCTCCGCGGGACTATGTACAATGAGCAGTTCTTC.

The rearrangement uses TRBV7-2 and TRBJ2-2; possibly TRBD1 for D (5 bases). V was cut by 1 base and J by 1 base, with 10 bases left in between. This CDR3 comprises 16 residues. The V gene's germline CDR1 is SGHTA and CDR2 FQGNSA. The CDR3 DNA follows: TGTGCCAGCAGCTTAGTTCCCAGGGTGAACACCGGGGAGCTGTTTTTT. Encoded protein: CASSLVPRVNTGELFF.

CDR3 region: CASNSGRGYEQYF. The CDR3 nucleotides read TGTGCCAGCAACAGCGGGAGGGGGTACGAGCAGTACTTC. The genes are TRBV2 and TRBJ2-7, with 10 bases aligning to TRBD2. Germline V gives CDR1 SNHLY, CDR2 FYNNEI. The CDR3 contains 13 residues. V shed 7 bases and J 4 bases; nucleotides not matched to a gene: 4.

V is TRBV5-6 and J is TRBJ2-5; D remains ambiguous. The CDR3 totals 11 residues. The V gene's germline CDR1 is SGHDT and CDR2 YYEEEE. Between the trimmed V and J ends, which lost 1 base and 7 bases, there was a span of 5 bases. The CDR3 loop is CASSLSVTQYF. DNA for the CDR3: TGTGCCAGCAGCTTGTCGGTGACCCAGTACTTC.

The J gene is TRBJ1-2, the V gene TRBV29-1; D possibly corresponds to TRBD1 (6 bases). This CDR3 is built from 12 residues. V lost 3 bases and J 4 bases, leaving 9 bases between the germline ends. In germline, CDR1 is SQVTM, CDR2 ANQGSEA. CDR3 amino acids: CSVETGRYGYTF. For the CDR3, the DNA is TGCAGCGTTGAGACAGGTCGCTATGGCTACACCTTC.

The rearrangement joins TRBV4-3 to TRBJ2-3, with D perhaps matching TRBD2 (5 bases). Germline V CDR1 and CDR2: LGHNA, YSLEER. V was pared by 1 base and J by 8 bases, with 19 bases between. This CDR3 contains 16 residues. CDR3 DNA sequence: TGCGCCAGCAGCCAAGGCTTCTACGGGGAAGAGGGTACGCAGTATTTT. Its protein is CASSQGFYGEEGTQYF.

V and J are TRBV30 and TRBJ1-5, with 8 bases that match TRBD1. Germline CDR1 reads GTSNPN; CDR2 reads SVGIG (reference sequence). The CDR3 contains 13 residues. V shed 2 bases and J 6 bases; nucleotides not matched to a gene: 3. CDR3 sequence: CAWSPGGGQPQHF. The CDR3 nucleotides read TGTGCCTGGAGTCCAGGGGGCGGTCAGCCCCAGCATTTT.

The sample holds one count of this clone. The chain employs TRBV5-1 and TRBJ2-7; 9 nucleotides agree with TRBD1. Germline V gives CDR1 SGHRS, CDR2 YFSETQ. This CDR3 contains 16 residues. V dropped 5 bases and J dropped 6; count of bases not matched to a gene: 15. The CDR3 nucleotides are TGCGCCAGCAGTTGGGATCCGGGACAGGGAGGAAGCGAGCAGTACTTC. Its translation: CASSWDPGQGGSEQYF. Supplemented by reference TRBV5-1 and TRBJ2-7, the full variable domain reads KAGVTQTPRYLIKTRGQQVTLSCSPISGHRSVSWYQQTPGQGLQFLFEYFSETQRNKGNFPGRFSGRQFSNSRSEMNVSTLELGDSALYLCASSWDPGQGGSEQYFGPGTRLTVT.

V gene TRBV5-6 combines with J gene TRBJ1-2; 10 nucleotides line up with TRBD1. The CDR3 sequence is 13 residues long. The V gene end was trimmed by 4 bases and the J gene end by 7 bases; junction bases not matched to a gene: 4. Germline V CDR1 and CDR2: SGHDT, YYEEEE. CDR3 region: CASSPDRGAGYTF. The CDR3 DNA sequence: TGTGCCAGCAGCCCGGACAGGGGGGCTGGCTACACCTTC.

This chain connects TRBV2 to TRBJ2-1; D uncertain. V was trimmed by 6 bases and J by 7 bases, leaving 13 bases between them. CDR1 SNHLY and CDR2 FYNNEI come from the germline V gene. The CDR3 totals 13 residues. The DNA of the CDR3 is TGTGCCAGCAGGGTACAACTATATAATGAGCAGTTCTTC. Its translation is CASRVQLYNEQFF. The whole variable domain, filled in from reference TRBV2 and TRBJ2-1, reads EPEVTQTPSHQVTQMGQEVILRCVPISNHLYFYWYRQILGQKVEFLVSFYNNEISEKSEIFDDQFSVERPDGSNFTLKIRSTKLEDSAMYFCASRVQLYNEQFFGPGTRLTVL.

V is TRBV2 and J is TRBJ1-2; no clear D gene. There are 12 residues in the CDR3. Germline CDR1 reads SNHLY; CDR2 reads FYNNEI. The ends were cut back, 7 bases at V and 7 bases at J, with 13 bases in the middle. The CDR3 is CASKETNGGYTF. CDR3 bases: TGTGCCAGCAAGGAGACAAATGGTGGCTACACCTTC.

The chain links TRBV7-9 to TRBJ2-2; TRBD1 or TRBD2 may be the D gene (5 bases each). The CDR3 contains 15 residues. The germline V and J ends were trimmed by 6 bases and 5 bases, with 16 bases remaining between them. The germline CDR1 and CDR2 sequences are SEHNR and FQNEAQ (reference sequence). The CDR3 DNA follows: TGTGCCAGCAGTCCGGGGCCAGTCATTACCGGGGAGCTGTTTTTT. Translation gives CASSPGPVITGELFF.

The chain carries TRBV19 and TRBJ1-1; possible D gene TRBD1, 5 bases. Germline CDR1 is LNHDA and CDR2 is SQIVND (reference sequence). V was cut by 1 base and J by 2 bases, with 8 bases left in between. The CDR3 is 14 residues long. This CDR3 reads CASSIGQINTEAFF. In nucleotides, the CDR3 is TGTGCCAGTAGTATAGGACAGATTAACACTGAAGCTTTCTTT.

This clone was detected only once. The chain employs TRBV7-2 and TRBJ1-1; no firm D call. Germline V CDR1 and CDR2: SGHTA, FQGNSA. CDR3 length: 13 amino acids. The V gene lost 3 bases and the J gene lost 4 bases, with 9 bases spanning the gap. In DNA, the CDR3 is TGTGCCAGCAGCTTGCGGGAGAGCACTGAAGCTTTCTTT. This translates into CASSLRESTEAFF.

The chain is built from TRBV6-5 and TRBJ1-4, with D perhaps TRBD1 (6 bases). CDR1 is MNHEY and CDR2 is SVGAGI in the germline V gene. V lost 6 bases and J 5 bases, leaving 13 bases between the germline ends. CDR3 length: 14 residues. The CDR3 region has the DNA TGTGCCAGCAGAGACAGGTTAGGGAATGAAAAACTGTTTTTT. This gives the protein CASRDRLGNEKLFF.

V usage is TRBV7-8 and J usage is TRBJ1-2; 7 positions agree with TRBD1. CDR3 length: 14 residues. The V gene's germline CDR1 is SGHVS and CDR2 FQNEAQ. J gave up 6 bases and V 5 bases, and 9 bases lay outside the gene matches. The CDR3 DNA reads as TGTGCCAGCAGCCAAATTAACAGGGGTAATGGCTACACCTTC. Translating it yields CASSQINRGNGYTF.

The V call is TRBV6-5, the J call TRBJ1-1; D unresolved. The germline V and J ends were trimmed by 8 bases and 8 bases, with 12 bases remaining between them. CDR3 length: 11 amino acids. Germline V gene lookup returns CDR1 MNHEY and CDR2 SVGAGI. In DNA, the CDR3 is TGTGCCAGCCTAACGGCACTAGAAGCTTTCTTT. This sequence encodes CASLTALEAFF.

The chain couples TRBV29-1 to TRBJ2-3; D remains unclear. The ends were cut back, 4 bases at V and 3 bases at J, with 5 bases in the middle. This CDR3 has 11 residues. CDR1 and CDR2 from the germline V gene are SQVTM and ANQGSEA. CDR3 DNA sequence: TGCAGCGTTGCGCTTACAGATACGCAGTATTTT. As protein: CSVALTDTQYF.

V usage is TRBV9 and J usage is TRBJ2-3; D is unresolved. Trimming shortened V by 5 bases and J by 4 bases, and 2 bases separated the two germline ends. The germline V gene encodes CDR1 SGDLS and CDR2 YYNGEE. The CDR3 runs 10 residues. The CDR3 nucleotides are TGTGCCAGCAGGCCAGATACGCAGTATTTT. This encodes CASRPDTQYF.

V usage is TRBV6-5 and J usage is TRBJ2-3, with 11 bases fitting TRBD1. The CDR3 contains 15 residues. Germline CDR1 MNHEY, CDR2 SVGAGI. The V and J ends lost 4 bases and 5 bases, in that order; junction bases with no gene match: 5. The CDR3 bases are TGTGCCAGCAGTTTCGGACAGGGGGCTGGAGATACGCAGTATTTT. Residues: CASSFGQGAGDTQYF.

The CDR3 is CASSLAAMTGPSGANVLTF. CDR3 bases: TGCGCCAGCAGCTTGGCCGCAATGACAGGCCCCTCTGGGGCCAACGTCCTGACTTTC. The chain has TRBV5-1 and TRBJ2-6; tentative D call: TRBD1 (6 bases). This CDR3 is 19 amino acids long. CDR1 and CDR2 (germline): SGHRS, YFSETQ. Trimming took off 0 bases at V and 0 bases at J, with 16 bases between the two ends.

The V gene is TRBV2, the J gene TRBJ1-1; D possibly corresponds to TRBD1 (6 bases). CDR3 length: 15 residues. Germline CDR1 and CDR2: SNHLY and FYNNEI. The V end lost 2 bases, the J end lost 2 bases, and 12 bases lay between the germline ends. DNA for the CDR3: TGTGCCAGCAGTGAATCTGGACAGAGAAACACTGAAGCTTTCTTT. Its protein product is CASSESGQRNTEAFF.

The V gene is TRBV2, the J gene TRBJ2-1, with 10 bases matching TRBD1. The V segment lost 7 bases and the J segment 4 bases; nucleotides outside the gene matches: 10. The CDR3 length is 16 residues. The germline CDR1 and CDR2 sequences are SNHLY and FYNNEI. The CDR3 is CASTRGTGDLYNEQFF. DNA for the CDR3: TGTGCCAGCACCAGGGGGACAGGGGACCTATACAATGAGCAGTTCTTC.

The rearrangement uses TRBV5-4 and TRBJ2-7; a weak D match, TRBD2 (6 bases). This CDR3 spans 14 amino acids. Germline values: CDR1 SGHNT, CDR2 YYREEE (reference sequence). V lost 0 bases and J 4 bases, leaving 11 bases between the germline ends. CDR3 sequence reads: CASSLGGLTYEQYF. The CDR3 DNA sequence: TGTGCCAGCAGCTTGGGGGGACTTACTTACGAGCAGTACTTC.

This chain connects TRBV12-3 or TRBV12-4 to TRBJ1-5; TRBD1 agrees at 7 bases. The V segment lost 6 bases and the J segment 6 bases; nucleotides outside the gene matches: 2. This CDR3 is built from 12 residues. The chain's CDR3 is CASSQGGQPQHF. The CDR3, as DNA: TGTGCCAGCAGCCAGGGGGGTCAGCCCCAGCATTTT.

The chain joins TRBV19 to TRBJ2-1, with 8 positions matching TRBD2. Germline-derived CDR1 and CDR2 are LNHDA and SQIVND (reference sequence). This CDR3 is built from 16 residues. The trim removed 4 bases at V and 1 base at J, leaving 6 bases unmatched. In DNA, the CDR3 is TGTGCCAGTAGTACATTAGCGGGACGGTCCTACAATGAGCAGTTCTTC. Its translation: CASSTLAGRSYNEQFF.

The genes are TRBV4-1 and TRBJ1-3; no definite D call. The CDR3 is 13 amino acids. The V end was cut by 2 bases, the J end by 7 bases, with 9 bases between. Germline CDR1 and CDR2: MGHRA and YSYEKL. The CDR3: CASSQLFWNTIYF. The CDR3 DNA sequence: TGCGCCAGCAGCCAACTGTTTTGGAACACCATATATTTT.